This passage covers 21 T cell receptor beta chains from one sample sequenced in a study of blood T cell repertoires in COVID-19 (dated by TCRdb to the early 2020s). The library was made by the immunoSEQ multiplex PCR assay. This immuneACCESS table, as held by TCRdb, lists in-frame sequences with V and J called but not all clones. Of the missing ones, under half trace to an unresolved V gene in checked studies; the others have no known cause. Counted in this sample were more than 110,000 clones; under 90% of them appeared once. The top ten hold about 40% of the sample. The sample consisted of peripheral blood. The receptor source for this set is a human donor in a cohort sampled during active COVID-19.

The V gene is TRBV12-3 or TRBV12-4, the J gene TRBJ2-5; unclear D gene. Deletions cut 5 bases from V and 7 bases from J, with 8 bases between. The CDR3 consists of 11 residues. Written as DNA, the CDR3 is TGTGCCAGCAGTCTCGAGTCGACCCAGTACTTC. Protein: CASSLESTQYF.

The chain employs TRBV5-1 and TRBJ1-1, with 7 bases aligning to TRBD1. Looked up from germline, CDR1 is SGHRS and CDR2 is YFSETQ. The CDR3 covers 15 residues. With 0 bases clipped from V and 5 bases from J, the junction kept 7 bases outside the gene matches. For the CDR3, the DNA is TGCGCCAGCAGCTTGGGGACCACAGGGGCTACTGAAGCTTTCTTT. Amino acid sequence: CASSLGTTGATEAFF.

The chain couples TRBV30 to TRBJ1-1; possible D gene TRBD1, 6 bases. Trimming shortened V by 7 bases and J by 3 bases, and 9 bases separated the two germline ends. CDR1 GTSNPN and CDR2 SVGIG come from the germline V gene (reference sequence). CDR3 length: 11 residues. CDR3 in DNA: TGTGCCTTGACAGGTGACACTGAAGCTTTCTTT. Translating it yields CALTGDTEAFF.

This chain links TRBV4-2 with TRBJ1-1; 7 nucleotides align to TRBD1. Germline CDR1 reads LGHNA; CDR2 reads YNFKEQ. With 4 bases clipped from V and 3 bases from J, the junction kept 8 bases outside the gene matches. The CDR3 is made up of 15 amino acids. The CDR3: CASSPWGQLDTEAFF. CDR3 DNA sequence: TGTGCCAGCAGCCCCTGGGGACAGCTCGACACTGAAGCTTTCTTT.

The chain uses TRBV7-2 and TRBJ2-5; 9 bases align to TRBD1. Germline CDR1 and CDR2: SGHTA and FQGNSA. Unmatched junction bases numbered 11, after V lost 5 bases and J lost 4 bases. This CDR3 contains 16 residues. For the CDR3, the DNA is TGTGCCAGCAGCCTCCGGGACAGGGCAGCGGGAGAGACCCAGTACTTC. This gives the protein CASSLRDRAAGETQYF.

CDR3 region: CASSSRASYEQYF. DNA for the CDR3: TGTGCCAGCAGTTCGAGGGCATCCTACGAGCAGTACTTC. The chain uses TRBV27 and TRBJ2-7; maybe TRBD2 (5 bases). The CDR3 covers 13 residues. Deletions cut 4 bases from V and 1 base from J, with 8 bases between. Germline CDR1 MNHEY, CDR2 SMNVEV (reference sequence).

The chain combines TRBV27 with TRBJ1-5; D remains ambiguous. The CDR3 extends over 15 amino acids. Trimming removed 0 bases from V and 4 bases from J, with 10 bases in between. CDR1 is MNHEY, CDR2 SMNVEV, per germline (reference sequence). The CDR3 is CASSLSGDPNQPQHF. The CDR3 bases are TGTGCCAGCAGTTTATCCGGGGATCCGAATCAGCCCCAGCATTTT.

This chain connects TRBV5-4 to TRBJ2-3; 13 positions match TRBD2. Looked up from germline, CDR1 is SGHNT and CDR2 is YYREEE (reference sequence). With 4 bases clipped from V and 0 bases from J, the junction kept 5 bases outside the gene matches. The CDR3 has 17 residues. Written as DNA, the CDR3 is TGTGCCAGCAGCCGACTAGCGGGGGGCGTTAGCACAGATACGCAGTATTTT. This encodes CASSRLAGGVSTDTQYF.

The V and J genes are TRBV28 and TRBJ2-3, with TRBD2 as a possible D gene (6 bases). The V and J ends lost 6 bases and 4 bases respectively, with 14 bases between them. This CDR3 region has 14 residues. Per germline, CDR1 MDHEN and CDR2 SYDVKM. This CDR3 is CASSHRDSPDTQYF. For the CDR3, the DNA is TGTGCCAGCAGCCATCGGGACTCCCCAGATACGCAGTATTTT.

V usage is TRBV10-3 and J usage is TRBJ1-5, with TRBD1 matching 8 bases. Germline V gene lookup returns CDR1 ENHRY and CDR2 SYGVKD. The J segment lost 6 bases and the V segment lost 5 bases, leaving 15 bases of the junction unmatched. This CDR3 comprises 17 residues. DNA for the CDR3: TGTGCCATCAGTAACCCCCCGGTGCAGGGGGCGAGTCAGCCCCAGCATTTT. Translating it yields CAISNPPVQGASQPQHF.

This sequence joins TRBV5-1 and TRBJ2-3; a weak D match, TRBD2 (6 bases). Trimming left V 0 bases short and J 4 bases short, with 15 bases between. The CDR3 consists of 16 residues. Germline CDR1 is SGHRS and CDR2 is YFSETQ. CDR3 sequence (DNA): TGCGCCAGCAGCTTGGGGAGGGCCAACGCGGCAGATACGCAGTATTTT. It yields the protein CASSLGRANAADTQYF.

The chain couples TRBV2 to TRBJ2-2; 14 bases are shared with TRBD2. The CDR3 runs 16 residues. With V trimmed by 8 bases and J by 6 bases, 8 bases remained unmatched. The germline gives CDR1 SNHLY, CDR2 FYNNEI. CDR3 in amino acids: CASRRTSGGSAGELFF. DNA for the CDR3: TGTGCCAGCCGAAGGACTAGCGGGGGGTCGGCCGGGGAGCTGTTTTTT.

This clone was counted a single time. The genes are TRBV11-3 and TRBJ2-5, with D perhaps TRBD1 (6 bases). V lost 0 bases and J lost 2, with 10 bases in between. The CDR3 is 15 amino acids. The germline CDR1 and CDR2 sequences are SGHNT and YENEEA. The CDR3 protein is CASSLDGQPQETQYF. In nucleotides, the CDR3 is TGTGCCAGCAGCTTAGACGGACAGCCGCAAGAGACCCAGTACTTC.

This clone was seen only once. The rearrangement uses TRBV28 and TRBJ2-7; 9 positions match TRBD1. V lost 8 bases, J lost 5 bases, and 10 bases stayed unmatched. The length of the CDR3 is 14 residues. Looked up from germline, CDR1 is MDHEN and CDR2 is SYDVKM. The CDR3 spells CASDGTGSGNEQYF. The CDR3, as DNA: TGTGCCAGCGATGGGACAGGGAGTGGGAACGAGCAGTACTTC.

This chain links TRBV12-5 with TRBJ2-1, with TRBD2 as a possible D gene (6 bases). CDR3 length: 14 amino acids. Germline CDR1 is LGHNT and CDR2 is FRNRAP. Trimming shortened V by 8 bases and J by 0 bases, and 11 bases separated the two germline ends. CDR3 loop: CASRGTLSYNEQFF. In DNA form, the CDR3 reads TGTGCTAGTCGGGGGACCCTCTCCTACAATGAGCAGTTCTTC. Full variable domain (rest looked up from reference TRBV12-5 and TRBJ2-1): DARVTQTPRHKVTEMGQEVTMRCQPILGHNTVFWYRQTMMQGLELLAYFRNRAPLDDSGMPKDRFSAEMPDATLATLKIQPSEPRDSAVYFCASRGTLSYNEQFFGPGTRLTVL.

V gene TRBV4-2 combines with J gene TRBJ2-6, with 11 bases lining up with TRBD1. CDR1 and CDR2 (germline): LGHNA, YNFKEQ. V was pared by 4 bases and J by 2 bases, with 19 bases of the junction left unmatched. The CDR3 spans 22 residues. As DNA, the CDR3 is TGTGCCAGCAGCCCCTATAGGGGAGGGACAGGGGGTGACTCGGCTGGGGCCAACGTCCTGACTTTC. Translation: CASSPYRGGTGGDSAGANVLTF.

The chain employs TRBV15 and TRBJ2-3, with 9 nucleotides matching TRBD1. The length of the CDR3 is 15 residues. Germline CDR1 reads LNHNV; CDR2 reads YYDKDF (reference sequence). J gave up 1 base and V 5 bases, and 4 bases lay outside the gene matches. Here the CDR3 DNA reads TGTGCCACCAGCGGACAGGGGAAGGGCACAGATACGCAGTATTTT. Its protein product is CATSGQGKGTDTQYF.

This clone was observed a single time. The rearrangement links TRBV6-2 or TRBV6-3 to TRBJ2-1; 9 bases match TRBD2. The CDR3 contains 15 residues. Germline CDR1 MNHEY, CDR2 SVGEGT. J lost 9 bases, V lost 2 bases, and 8 bases had no gene match. CDR3 loop: CASSYAGGPRSEQFF. The CDR3 bases are TGTGCCAGCAGTTACGCGGGAGGGCCGAGGAGTGAGCAGTTCTTC.

This rearrangement joins TRBV3-1 (or the pseudogene TRBV3-2) to TRBJ2-5; 13 bases line up with TRBD2. The CDR3 covers 18 residues. V lost 1 base, J lost 5 bases, and 10 bases stayed unmatched. Germline V gives CDR1 LGHDT, CDR2 YNNKEL (reference sequence). CDR3 sequence reads: CASSQATILAGGPETQYF. The CDR3 DNA reads as TGTGCCAGCAGCCAAGCAACTATACTAGCGGGGGGGCCTGAGACCCAGTACTTC.

The chain carries TRBV20-1 and TRBJ1-5, with D possibly TRBD1 on 5 matching bases. This CDR3 is 11 amino acids long. CDR1 DFQATT and CDR2 SNEGSKA come from the germline V gene (reference sequence). V was cut by 6 bases and J by 9 bases, with 12 bases left in between. In DNA, the CDR3 is TGCAGTGCCCAAACAGGTGGGCCCCAGCATTTT. It translates to CSAQTGGPQHF.

This clone was seen a single time. The rearrangement links TRBV6-5 to TRBJ1-2; 7 bases fit TRBD1. Germline CDR1 and CDR2: MNHEY and SVGAGI. V lost 6 bases, J lost 0 bases, and 4 bases stayed unmatched. The CDR3 loop spans 14 amino acids. CDR3 residues: CASRGQHPNYGYTF. CDR3 nucleotide sequence: TGTGCCAGCAGGGGACAGCACCCTAACTATGGCTACACCTTC.